Listed below are T cell receptor beta chains from one sample, sequenced in a study of shared clonotypes between healthy human individuals. Using immunoSEQ multiplex PCR, the repertoire was profiled, and TCRdb retains in-frame clones only, with some absent. The sample has about 1.5 million clones, 95% to 99% seen once. The sequencing input was naive CD4+ T cells sorted from blood. Receptor source: a man aged 30-40 years in good health. Both conserved end residues are part of each CDR3. A D gene is named only where the DNA matches it firmly. Not all rows give a size; the values are once, few, many and, for expanded clones, a class.

>TRBV9|TRBJ2-1|NA|NA|15
CASSSGRLNNNEQFF
TGTGCCAGCAGCTCCGGGCGGCTAAATAACAATGAGCAGTTCTTC
>TRBV29-1|TRBJ2-5|NA|NA|13
CSVEDSPVGTQYF
TGCAGCGTTGAAGATTCCCCCGTCGGGACCCAGTACTTC
>TRBV5-4|TRBJ2-3|NA|TRBD2|16
CASSLEWREGADTQYF
TGTGCCAGCAGCTTGGAGTGGCGGGAGGGCGCAGATACGCAGTATTTT
>TRBV12-2|TRBJ1-1|NA|NA|14
CASRLGGAHTEAFF
TGTGCAAGTCGCTTGGGGGGCGCACACACTGAAGCTTTCTTT
>TRBV11-2|TRBJ2-7|NA|TRBD2|15
CASSLVSGSGYEQYF
TGTGCCAGCAGCTTAGTTAGTGGTAGCGGGTACGAGCAGTACTTC
>TRBV5-1|TRBJ1-5|NA|NA|13
CASSLDGFQPQHF
TGCGCCAGCAGCTTGGATGGATTCCAGCCCCAGCATTTT
>TRBV6-4|TRBJ1-2|NA|NA|13
CASSASPAYGYTF
TGTGCCAGCAGTGCCTCCCCGGCTTATGGCTACACCTTC
>TRBV7-3|TRBJ2-1|NA|TRBD1|14
CASSPGTGAHLQFF
TGTGCCAGCAGCCCCGGGACAGGGGCCCATCTGCAGTTCTTC
>TRBV5-1|TRBJ2-7|NA|NA|15
CASSLEADSSYEQYF
TGCGCCAGCAGCTTAGAGGCGGACAGCTCCTACGAGCAGTACTTC
>TRBV10-3|TRBJ2-3|NA|NA|15
CAISPPYQSTDTQYF
TGTGCCATCAGCCCCCCCTACCAAAGCACAGATACGCAGTATTTT
>TRBV30|TRBJ2-7|NA|NA|14
CAWSPGGPPGEQYF
TGTGCCTGGAGTCCCGGGGGTCCTCCTGGCGAGCAGTACTTC
>TRBV5-1|TRBJ2-5|NA|NA|14
CASSFGGDQETQYF
TGCGCCAGCAGCTTTGGCGGGGACCAAGAGACCCAGTACTTC
>TRBV28|TRBJ2-1|NA|NA|15
CASSSQVLPLSEQFF
TGTGCCAGCAGTTCGCAGGTTCTCCCACTCTCTGAGCAGTTCTTC
>TRBV14|TRBJ2-7|once|NA|12
CASSQGGDPQYF
TGTGCCAGCAGCCAAGGTGGAGACCCCCAGTACTTC
>TRBV7-9|TRBJ1-1|NA|NA|16
CASSLALQGRGTEAFF
TGTGCCAGCAGCTTAGCGCTCCAGGGGAGGGGCACTGAAGCTTTCTTT
>TRBV9|TRBJ2-4|NA|NA|14
CASSVRRGSDIQYF
TGTGCCAGCAGCGTAAGGAGAGGGAGTGACATTCAGTACTTC
>TRBV6-1|TRBJ2-3|NA|TRBD2|16
CASSALTSGSTDTQYF
TGTGCCAGCAGTGCTCTAACTAGCGGTAGCACAGATACGCAGTATTTT
>TRBV25-1|TRBJ2-6|NA|NA|15
CASSELGTGANVLTF
TGTGCCAGCAGTGAATTGGGTACTGGGGCCAACGTCCTGACTTTC
>TRBV29-1|TRBJ1-1|NA|NA|14
CSVTSRSANTEAFF
TGCAGCGTTACAAGTAGGAGCGCGAACACTGAAGCTTTCTTT
>TRBV12-1|TRBJ2-7|NA|NA|13
CASSYRAAYEQYF
TGTGCCAGCAGTTACCGGGCTGCCTACGAGCAGTACTTC
>TRBV7-2|TRBJ2-5|NA|NA|14
CASSRDRMKETQYF
TGTGCCAGCAGCCGCGACAGGATGAAAGAGACCCAGTACTTC
>TRBV5-1|TRBJ2-5|NA|TRBD1|13
CASNRGSQETQYF
TGCGCCAGTAACAGGGGGTCCCAAGAGACCCAGTACTTC
>TRBV5-1|TRBJ2-1|NA|NA|15
CASSLEPPIGNEQFF
TGCGCCAGCAGCTTGGAACCACCTATAGGGAATGAGCAGTTCTTC
>TRBV18|TRBJ2-5|NA|NA|13
CASSPGLGETQYF
TGTGCCAGCTCACCGGGCTTGGGGGAGACCCAGTACTTC
>TRBV5-1|TRBJ2-2|NA|NA|15
CASSLDSVHTGELFF
TGCGCCAGCAGCTTGGACTCGGTCCACACCGGGGAGCTGTTTTTT
>TRBV5-1|TRBJ2-7|NA|NA|15
CASSLARGRNYEQYF
TGCGCCAGCAGCTTGGCCCGGGGGCGCAACTACGAGCAGTACTTC
>TRBV5-4|TRBJ2-2|NA|NA|13
CASSFGPAGELFF
TGTGCCAGCAGCTTCGGACCAGCCGGGGAGCTGTTTTTT
>TRBV28|TRBJ1-1|NA|NA|13
CASSFRGTGEAFF
TGTGCCAGCAGTTTTAGAGGGACTGGTGAAGCTTTCTTT
>TRBV29-1|TRBJ2-5|NA|TRBD1|13
CSGQGKTQETQYF
TGCAGCGGACAGGGAAAGACGCAAGAGACCCAGTACTTC
>TRBV29-1|TRBJ2-5|NA|TRBD2|13
CSVTEGGRLTQYF
TGCAGCGTCACGGAGGGCGGGAGGTTGACCCAGTACTTC
>TRBV2|TRBJ2-7|NA|NA|14
CASRAGLSSYEQYF
TGTGCCAGCAGGGCGGGACTCAGCTCCTACGAGCAGTACTTC
>TRBV9|TRBJ2-3|NA|NA|15
CASSVGTDPTDTQYF
TGTGCCAGCAGCGTAGGGACAGACCCTACAGATACGCAGTATTTT
>TRBV7-9|TRBJ2-6|NA|NA|19
CASSLRTESGSSGANVLTF
TGTGCCAGCAGCTTAAGGACCGAAAGTGGGAGCTCTGGGGCCAACGTCCTGACTTTC
>TRBV5-4|TRBJ2-5|NA|TRBD1|15
CASSLAGTGGKTQYF
TGTGCCAGCAGCTTGGCCGGGACAGGGGGCAAGACCCAGTACTTC
>TRBV9|TRBJ1-3|NA|NA|15
CASSVGQIPGNTIYF
TGTGCCAGCAGCGTAGGCCAGATTCCTGGAAACACCATATATTTT
>TRBV29-1|TRBJ1-5|NA|TRBD1|14
CSVARQGPDQPQHF
TGCAGCGTCGCCCGACAGGGCCCCGATCAGCCCCAGCATTTT
>TRBV18|TRBJ1-1|NA|NA|15
CASSPLGEPNTEAFF
TGTGCCAGCTCACCACTAGGCGAGCCGAACACTGAAGCTTTCTTT
>TRBV5-5|TRBJ1-5|NA|NA|15
CASSFGGYGNQPQHF
TGTGCCAGCAGTTTCGGAGGCTATGGCAATCAGCCCCAGCATTTT
>TRBV5-1|TRBJ1-1|NA|NA|13
CASSLGSAKLAFF
TGCGCCAGCAGCCTGGGGTCAGCCAAACTGGCTTTCTTT
>TRBV9|TRBJ1-2|NA|NA|14
CASTRGGEGRGYTF
TGTGCCAGCACCAGAGGGGGAGAAGGGAGAGGCTACACCTTC
>TRBV7-2|TRBJ2-7|NA|TRBD1|15
CASSLTGTGLYEQYF
TGTGCCAGCAGCTTAACCGGGACAGGGTTGTACGAGCAGTACTTC
>TRBV5-4|TRBJ2-7|NA|NA|13
CASSPRQSYEQYF
TGTGCCAGCAGCCCCCGACAGTCCTACGAGCAGTACTTC
>TRBV2|TRBJ1-1|NA|NA|13
CASSVRGYTEAFF
TGTGCCAGCAGTGTGCGGGGGTACACTGAAGCTTTCTTT
>TRBV6-5|TRBJ2-3|NA|NA|16
CASSYEPGPRTDTQYF
TGTGCCAGCAGTTATGAACCCGGGCCTAGGACCGATACGCAGTATTTT
>TRBV18|TRBJ2-7|NA|NA|14
CASSPLTATYEQYF
TGTGCCAGCTCACCATTGACAGCAACCTACGAGCAGTACTTC
>TRBV19|TRBJ2-3|NA|TRBD2|12
CASKGGLYTQYF
TGTGCCAGTAAGGGAGGGTTGTATACGCAGTATTTT
>TRBV5-1|TRBJ2-7|NA|TRBD2|16
CASSFGLADYSYEQYF
TGCGCCAGCAGCTTCGGACTAGCGGACTACTCCTACGAGCAGTACTTC
>TRBV29-1|TRBJ1-2|NA|NA|11
CSVESGYGYTF
TGCAGCGTTGAATCGGGTTACGGCTACACCTTC
>TRBV18|TRBJ2-7|NA|NA|14
CASSDGTLTYEQYF
TGTGCCAGCTCGGATGGGACTCTTACCTACGAGCAGTACTTC
>TRBV7-8|TRBJ1-1|NA|TRBD1|13
CASSSIRQGEAFF
TGTGCCAGCAGCTCAATCCGACAGGGAGAAGCTTTCTTT
>TRBV5-1|TRBJ2-1|NA|NA|14
CASSRVGRDNEQFF
TGCGCCAGCAGCAGGGTTGGGCGGGACAATGAGCAGTTCTTC
>TRBV6-5|TRBJ2-7|NA|TRBD1|11
CASSTGTGQYF
TGTGCCAGCAGCACCGGGACAGGGCAGTACTTC